These 22 T cell receptor beta chains were sequenced from one sample in a study of T cells in Graves' hyperthyroidism and ophthalmopathy. Template material for amplifying TCR beta CDR3 regions consisted of RNA transcripts. The HTBI primer set drove a first-round RT-PCR of the TCR CDR3. TCRdb re-analysed the multiplex PCR reads in MiXCR, keeping a single row per CDR3 protein. Here the sample spans roughly 570,000 distinct CDR3 sequences, around 46% being singletons. Sequencing was performed on peripheral blood or thyroid tissue (not recorded which). The origin of the receptors is an adult woman with Graves' disease, either hyperthyroidism or ophthalmopathy (not recorded which).

The rearrangement joins TRBV2 to TRBJ2-5; 10 bases map to TRBD1. The CDR3 has 13 residues. With V trimmed by 10 bases and J by 3 bases, 5 bases remained unmatched. Germline V gives CDR1 SNHLY, CDR2 FYNNEI. The CDR3 sequence: CATTGTGEETQYF. In DNA, the CDR3 is TGTGCCACTACCGGGACAGGGGAAGAGACCCAGTACTTC. The full variable domain, with the rest looked up from reference TRBV2 and TRBJ2-5, is EPEVTQTPSHQVTQMGQEVILRCVPISNHLYFYWYRQILGQKVEFLVSFYNNEISEKSEIFDDQFSVERPDGSNFTLKIRSTKLEDSAMYFCATTGTGEETQYFGPGTRLLVL.

The gene calls are TRBV20-1 and TRBJ2-2; 15 nucleotides agree with TRBD2. The V segment lost 2 bases and the J segment 1 base; nucleotides outside the gene matches: 5. Germline-derived CDR1 and CDR2 are DFQATT and SNEGSKA (reference sequence). This CDR3 comprises 18 residues. As DNA, the CDR3 is TGCAGTGCTAGATCCAGGGGACTAGCGGGAGGGAACACCGGGGAGCTGTTTTTT. Its translation: CSARSRGLAGGNTGELFF.

CDR3 residues: CASTYTDTQYF. The DNA for the CDR3 is TGTGCCAGCACCTACACAGATACGCAGTATTTT. The chain uses TRBV6-6 and TRBJ2-3; D unresolved. Germline lookup yields CDR1 MNHNY and CDR2 SVGAGI (reference sequence). CDR3 size: 11 residues. Trimming took off 7 bases at V and 2 bases at J, with 4 bases between the two ends.

V gene TRBV15 combines with J gene TRBJ2-7, with 9 bases lining up with TRBD1. CDR1 is LNHNV and CDR2 is YYDKDF in the germline V gene (reference sequence). Germline trimming cut 0 bases from V and 5 bases from J; bases unmatched to any gene: 5. This CDR3 is built from 15 residues. CDR3 sequence reads: CATSREQGAADEQYF. In nucleotides, the CDR3 is TGTGCCACCAGCAGAGAACAGGGGGCTGCCGACGAGCAGTACTTC. Drawing the rest from reference TRBV15 and TRBJ2-7, the complete variable domain is DAMVIQNPRYQVTQFGKPVTLSCSQTLNHNVMYWYQQKSSQAPKLLFHYYDKDFNNEADTPDNFQSRRPNTSFCFLDIRSPGLGDTAMYLCATSREQGAADEQYFGPGTRLTVT.

The V gene is TRBV7-9, the J gene TRBJ2-7; D gene ambiguous. The CDR3 consists of 13 residues. Between the trimmed V and J ends, which lost 6 bases and 2 bases, there was a span of 11 bases. CDR1 and CDR2 from the germline V gene are SEHNR and FQNEAQ (reference sequence). CDR3 sequence (DNA): TGTGCCAGCAGAATCTCGCGGACCTACGAGCAGTACTTC. Translated, it gives CASRISRTYEQYF. Filled out from reference TRBV7-9 and TRBJ2-7, the complete variable domain reads DTGVSQNPRHKITKRGQNVTFRCDPISEHNRLYWYRQTLGQGPEFLTYFQNEAQLEKSRLLSDRFSAERPKGSFSTLEIQRTEQGDSAMYLCASRISRTYEQYFGPGTRLTVT.

The CDR3 is CASSHVAGADTSPLHF. The CDR3 DNA reads as TGTGCCAGCAGTCACGTCGCCGGGGCAGACACAAGCCCCCTCCACTTT. The chain links TRBV7-8 to TRBJ1-6; D is perhaps TRBD1 (5 bases). Germline V gene lookup returns CDR1 SGHVS and CDR2 FQNEAQ. There are 16 residues in the CDR3. Trimming stripped 6 bases from V and 13 bases from J, with 25 bases between.

This chain links TRBV2 with TRBJ2-7; D is unresolved. Trimming shortened V by 6 bases and J by 7 bases, and 19 bases separated the two germline ends. Germline loops: CDR1 SNHLY, CDR2 FYNNEI. The CDR3 loop spans 14 amino acids. The CDR3 loop is CASSQARVEHEQYF. DNA for the CDR3: TGTGCCAGCAGCCAAGCTCGGGTGGAGCATGAGCAGTACTTC.

The genes are TRBV25-1 and TRBJ1-6; D ambiguous. V shed 4 bases and J shed 8 bases, with 15 bases lying between them. Germline CDR1 is MGHDK and CDR2 is SYGVNS. The CDR3 runs 15 residues. CDR3 region: CASSAPGSQYSPLHF. The CDR3 DNA follows: TGTGCCAGCAGTGCCCCCGGGTCCCAATATTCACCCCTCCACTTT.

This clonotype was observed once. With a much larger clone just one base away, this may be a read error. The chain employs TRBV6-6 and TRBJ2-7; D is unresolved. The CDR3 length is 15 residues. Germline lookup yields CDR1 MNHNY and CDR2 SVGAGI (reference sequence). The CDR3 protein is CASETLRLDGYEQNF. CDR3 nucleotide sequence: TGTGCCAGCGAAACATTACGGCTAGATGGCTACGAGCAGAACTTC.

For this clonotype: At one of its ends the junction is not consistent with the germline gene, which may arise from a read error. The chain uses TRBV20-1 and TRBJ1-3, with a weak D call TRBD1 (5 bases). The germline V gene has CDR1 DFQATT and CDR2 SNEGSKA (reference sequence). The length of the CDR3 is 14 residues. In DNA form, the CDR3 reads TGCAGTGCGCCGGGACTGAGCTCTGGAAACACCACATATTTT. Residues: CSAPGLSSGNTTYF.

The chain joins TRBV24-1 to TRBJ1-6; D is unresolved. The CDR3 is made up of 14 amino acids. Per germline, CDR1 KGHDR and CDR2 SFDVKD. V was shortened by 9 bases and J by 5 bases, with 13 bases between the two germline ends. The CDR3 nucleotides read TGTGCCACCTCGGCCGGGTCCAATAATTCACCCCTCCACTTT. Its translation: CATSAGSNNSPLHF.

The chain couples TRBV7-9 to TRBJ2-7, with 10 bases that match TRBD1. This CDR3 has 14 amino acids. With 1 base clipped from V and 6 bases from J, the junction kept 3 bases outside the gene matches. The V gene's germline CDR1 is SEHNR and CDR2 FQNEAQ (reference sequence). CDR3 nucleotides: TGTGCCAGCAGCTTAGGGACAGGGGGAAGCGAGCAGTACTTC. Protein product: CASSLGTGGSEQYF.

This clonotype was seen at least ten times. The J gene is TRBJ2-7, the V gene TRBV5-1; 11 positions match TRBD2. The CDR3 sequence is 15 residues long. Trimming removed 5 bases from V and 1 base from J; junction bases left unmatched: 5. Germline CDR1 and CDR2: SGHRS and YFSETQ. This CDR3 reads CASSTSGSRSYEQYF. CDR3 DNA sequence: TGCGCCAGCAGTACTAGCGGGAGTAGGTCCTACGAGCAGTACTTC.

DNA of the CDR3: TGCGCCAGCAGCTCAAAGAGAGAGGGGCGAACTAGCGGGGATCCCTACGAGCAGTACTTC. Protein product: CASSSKREGRTSGDPYEQYF. The chain has TRBV4-1 and TRBJ2-7, with 10 nucleotides matching TRBD2. The CDR3 has 20 residues. Trimming cost V 5 bases and J 2 bases; bases outside gene matches: 21. Germline V gene data show CDR1 as MGHRA and CDR2 as YSYEKL.

This clonotype was counted only a few times. This chain links TRBV20-1 with TRBJ2-3; D may correspond to TRBD1 or TRBD2 (5 bases each). The CDR3 has 16 amino acids. Between the trimmed V and J ends, which lost 0 bases and 5 bases, there was a span of 18 bases. Germline V gene lookup returns CDR1 DFQATT and CDR2 SNEGSKA (reference sequence). This CDR3 reads CSARDSWEHRGDTQYF. CDR3 nucleotide sequence: TGCAGTGCTAGAGATTCGTGGGAGCATAGGGGAGATACGCAGTATTTT.

CDR3 DNA sequence: TGTGCCAGCAGCCAAGCGGTTTGGGCCGGGGAGCTGTTTTTT. This codes for CASSQAVWAGELFF. The chain is built from TRBV3-1 and TRBJ2-2; D remains ambiguous. Germline V gene lookup returns CDR1 LGHDT and CDR2 YNNKEL (reference sequence). The CDR3 runs to 14 residues. V dropped 1 base and J dropped 6 bases, with 9 bases sitting between them.

This chain uses TRBV10-2 with TRBJ1-5; 12 nucleotides match TRBD1. CDR1 is WSHSY, CDR2 SAAADI, per germline. Trimming removed 6 bases from V and 6 bases from J; junction bases left unmatched: 6. The CDR3 is made up of 15 amino acids. The CDR3 nucleotides read TGCGCCAGCAGGGCCGGGACAGGGGGCCGTCAGCCCCAGCATTTT. Translated, it gives CASRAGTGGRQPQHF.

In its sample, this clonotype was seen many times. The V call is TRBV7-8, the J call TRBJ1-2; D possibly corresponds to TRBD1 (5 bases). This CDR3 has 16 amino acids. Germline V gene sequence: CDR1 SGHVS, CDR2 FQNEAQ. Trimming took off 4 bases at V and 7 bases at J, with 22 bases between the two ends. This CDR3 reads CASSSSVGHQGSGYTF. CDR3 bases: TGTGCCAGCAGCTCCTCGGTTGGTCATCAGGGTTCTGGCTACACCTTC.

The chain has TRBV9 and TRBJ1-1; D remains ambiguous. The CDR3 has 14 residues. Trimming pared 4 bases from V and 7 bases from J, leaving 17 bases between. CDR1 and CDR2 from the germline V gene are SGDLS and YYNGEE. The CDR3 loop is CASSPRVATNEAFF. The CDR3 DNA follows: TGTGCCAGCAGCCCTCGAGTAGCAACTAATGAAGCTTTCTTT.

This clonotype was recorded once. The CDR3 ends on some other residue instead of the conserved phenylalanine or tryptophan, so this is likely a read error. This chain uses TRBV29-1 with TRBJ1-1, with D unclear. The germline CDR1 and CDR2 sequences are SQVTM and ANQGSEA. The V end lost 5 bases, the J end lost 1 base, and 11 bases lay between the germline ends. The CDR3 spans 13 residues. CDR3 DNA sequence: TGCAGCGTTCCCACGAAGGGGAACACTGAAGCTTTCCTT. Translated, it gives CSVPTKGNTEAFL.

The V call is TRBV15, the J call TRBJ1-1; 11 positions match TRBD1. The junction had 3 bases not matched to a gene; V was cut back by 4 bases and J by 5 bases. In germline, CDR1 is LNHNV, CDR2 YYDKDF (reference sequence). The CDR3 loop spans 14 amino acids. The CDR3 DNA sequence: TGTGCCACCAGCAAGGGACAGGGGGGAACTGAAGCTTTCTTT. Translating it yields CATSKGQGGTEAFF.

This clonotype was counted many times. The chain is built from TRBV20-1 and TRBJ1-2; 8 positions match TRBD1. Per germline, CDR1 DFQATT and CDR2 SNEGSKA (reference sequence). The CDR3 consists of 13 residues. J lost 8 bases, V lost 6 bases, and 11 bases had no gene match. CDR3 in amino acids: CSAPQPGQEGYTF. CDR3 in DNA: TGCAGTGCGCCACAACCGGGACAGGAAGGCTACACCTTC.